This record concerns one TCR beta chain sequence. The data were produced by immunoSEQ multiplex PCR, yet TCRdb's version contains in-frame clones alone and is incomplete. The sample has almost 85,000 clones; roughly 84% are singletons. This entry is derived from a study of OX40 agonist ivuxolimab in advanced cancers. V lost 2 bases and J lost 6; bases outside the gene matches: 5. The germline CDR1 and CDR2 sequences are SNHLY and FYNNEI. This CDR3 comprises 15 residues. The genes are TRBV2 and TRBJ2-1, with 9 nucleotides matching TRBD2. The source of this sequence is an adult with an advanced solid tumor such as melanoma, head and neck, liver or kidney cancer. The sequencing used CD4+ or CD8+ T cells sorted from blood, collected in a trial of the OX40 agonist ivuxolimab. The CDR3 DNA reads TGTGCCAGCAGTGAAATGGCGGGAGGGCGCAATGAGCAGTTCTTC. Its protein product is CASSEMAGGRNEQFF.